The 18 T cell receptor beta chains below all came from one sample that was sequenced in a study of PD-1 blockade in classical Hodgkin lymphoma. This sample's time point: newly diagnosed, previously untreated cHL patient sample. Thawed PBMCs yielded CD4+ T cells through magnetic negative selection. TCRdb's copy holds only in-frame clones and misses some; the assay was immunoSEQ multiplex PCR. The data contain about 22,000 clones, roughly nine tenths of them singletons. What was sequenced was CD4+ T cells from blood. The receptors stem from a human donor with classical Hodgkin lymphoma.

The chain couples TRBV2 to TRBJ1-2; 8 bases map to TRBD1. Germline values: CDR1 SNHLY, CDR2 FYNNEI. The ends lost 4 bases at V and 8 bases at J; junction bases unmatched: 6. CDR3 length: 13 residues. The CDR3 coding sequence is TGTGCCAGCAGTGGGACAGGGCGGCAGGGCTACACCTTC. It specifies CASSGTGRQGYTF.

V usage is TRBV5-1 and J usage is TRBJ2-6; D possibly corresponds to TRBD1 (6 bases). The ends were cut back, 4 bases at V and 0 bases at J, with 14 bases in the middle. The germline gives CDR1 SGHRS, CDR2 YFSETQ. The CDR3 loop spans 17 amino acids. CDR3 sequence reads: CASSPLTGSSGANVLTF. The DNA for the CDR3 is TGCGCCAGCAGCCCACTGACAGGTTCCTCTGGGGCCAACGTCCTGACTTTC. Variable domain in full (rest from reference TRBV5-1 and TRBJ2-6): KAGVTQTPRYLIKTRGQQVTLSCSPISGHRSVSWYQQTPGQGLQFLFEYFSETQRNKGNFPGRFSGRQFSNSRSEMNVSTLELGDSALYLCASSPLTGSSGANVLTFGAGSRLTVL.

This clone appeared once. The chain is built from TRBV4-3 and TRBJ2-6, with 10 bases identical to TRBD1. This CDR3 comprises 22 residues. Trimming at V came to 0 bases and at J to 3 bases, leaving 17 bases not matched to a gene. CDR1 and CDR2 from the germline V gene are LGHNA and YSLEER. In DNA, the CDR3 is TGCGCCAGCAGCCAAGACTTCGGTATCTGGACAGGGGGAGGTCTTGGGGCCAACGTCCTGACTTTC. Protein sequence: CASSQDFGIWTGGGLGANVLTF.

V and J are TRBV2 and TRBJ1-1; 7 nucleotides align to TRBD1. V gave up 6 bases and J gave up 1 base; unmatched junction bases: 5. This CDR3 has 14 amino acids. CDR1 SNHLY and CDR2 FYNNEI come from the germline V gene. The DNA for the CDR3 is TGTGCCAGCAGGGGGGACAGTGAGAACACTGAAGCTTTCTTT. This codes for CASRGDSENTEAFF.

The chain is built from TRBV7-9 and TRBJ1-1, with D possibly being TRBD1 (5 bases). The CDR3 spans 13 residues. Germline V gene data show CDR1 as SEHNR and CDR2 as FQNEAQ (reference sequence). Deletions cut 1 base from V and 4 bases from J, with 7 bases between. The CDR3 DNA is TGTGCCAGCAGCTTAGACGGGGGCACTGAAGCTTTCTTT. This encodes CASSLDGGTEAFF.

This chain joins TRBV5-4 and TRBJ1-2; TRBD1 aligns across 7 bases. The J segment lost 9 bases and the V segment lost 4 bases, leaving 21 bases of the junction unmatched. Looked up from germline, CDR1 is SGHNT and CDR2 is YYREEE (reference sequence). The length of the CDR3 is 17 residues. This CDR3 is CASSHGPEGAVGLRYTF. DNA of the CDR3: TGTGCCAGCAGCCACGGGCCCGAGGGGGCGGTCGGTCTCCGCTACACCTTC.

This clone was seen a single time. V and J are TRBV6-5 and TRBJ2-5; 7 bases are shared with TRBD1. Germline V lookup: CDR1 MNHEY, CDR2 SVGAGI. The ends lost 4 bases at V and 7 bases at J; junction bases unmatched: 9. The CDR3 is 14 amino acids. This CDR3 is CASSSLTGLATQYF. The CDR3 DNA sequence: TGTGCCAGCAGTTCCCTGACAGGGCTCGCGACCCAGTACTTC.

The chain combines TRBV7-8 with TRBJ2-7, with 8 bases identical to TRBD2. CDR3 length: 15 amino acids. Trimming removed 5 bases from V and 2 bases from J; junction bases left unmatched: 8. Germline V gene lookup returns CDR1 SGHVS and CDR2 FQNEAQ. The CDR3 loop reads CASSRSSGGTYEQYF. In DNA, the CDR3 is TGTGCCAGCAGCCGGAGTTCGGGAGGGACCTACGAGCAGTACTTC.

The V gene is TRBV27, the J gene TRBJ2-3, with D maybe TRBD2 (5 bases). Germline V CDR1 and CDR2: MNHEY, SMNVEV (reference sequence). The CDR3 has 17 residues. Trimming removed 7 bases from V and 1 base from J, with 21 bases in between. The CDR3 protein is CASIFQARGLGTDTQYF. The DNA for the CDR3 is TGTGCCAGCATATTTCAGGCACGAGGGTTGGGCACAGATACGCAGTATTTT.

CDR3 residues: CASSRWTETNTEAFF. The CDR3 nucleotides are TGCGCCAGCAGCCGCTGGACAGAGACAAACACTGAAGCTTTCTTT. This chain connects TRBV4-3 to TRBJ1-1; D is perhaps TRBD1 (6 bases). V dropped 4 bases and J dropped 2 bases, with 14 bases sitting between them. The CDR3 runs 15 residues. Germline V lookup: CDR1 LGHNA, CDR2 YSLEER.

The V call is TRBV6-6, the J call TRBJ2-7; D uncertain. Deletions cut 7 bases from V and 0 bases from J, with 10 bases between. Germline CDR1 is MNHNY and CDR2 is SVGAGI (reference sequence). The CDR3 is made up of 13 amino acids. Written as DNA, the CDR3 is TGTGCCAGCAAGGCCCCTAGCTCCTACGAGCAGTACTTC. This sequence encodes CASKAPSSYEQYF.

The chain carries TRBV29-1 and TRBJ2-3; 7 bases match TRBD2. This CDR3 is built from 16 residues. The V and J ends lost 8 bases and 1 base, in that order; junction bases with no gene match: 15. CDR1 is SQVTM, CDR2 ANQGSEA, per germline. The CDR3 nucleotides read TGCAGCACAGCTCGGGGGGATACTAGCCGCACAGATACGCAGTATTTT. Encoded protein: CSTARGDTSRTDTQYF.

V gene TRBV14 combines with J gene TRBJ2-3; no definite D call. The germline V gene has CDR1 SGHDN and CDR2 FVKESK. The V end was cut by 3 bases, the J end by 2 bases, with 9 bases between. The CDR3 has 14 residues. This CDR3 reads CASSHRSFTDTQYF. The CDR3, as DNA: TGTGCCAGCAGCCACCGGTCTTTCACAGATACGCAGTATTTT.

This chain links TRBV6-5 with TRBJ1-5; no clear D gene. V shed 2 bases and J shed 2 bases, with 7 bases lying between them. Germline CDR1 is MNHEY and CDR2 is SVGAGI. The CDR3 length is 14 residues. The CDR3: CASSYVRGNQPQHF. The CDR3 DNA follows: TGTGCCAGCAGTTACGTAAGGGGCAATCAGCCCCAGCATTTT.

This chain uses TRBV5-4 with TRBJ2-1, with D tentatively TRBD2 (7 bases). The V end was cut by 3 bases, the J end by 5 bases, with 12 bases between. CDR3 length equals 14 residues. The germline V gene has CDR1 SGHNT and CDR2 YYREEE (reference sequence). In nucleotides, the CDR3 is TGTGCCAGCAGCTCCCAGGGGAGGGACAATGAGCAGTTCTTC. The encoded protein is CASSSQGRDNEQFF.

V gene TRBV7-2 combines with J gene TRBJ2-7; unclear D gene. Germline V gene data show CDR1 as SGHTA and CDR2 as FQGNSA. The CDR3 totals 14 residues. Deletions cut 5 bases from V and 1 base from J, with 12 bases between. The CDR3 sequence is CASSQNRGSYEQYF. The DNA for the CDR3 is TGTGCCAGCAGCCAGAATAGAGGATCCTACGAGCAGTACTTC.

The rearrangement uses TRBV27 and TRBJ2-1; 7 bases map to TRBD1. V shed 1 base and J 3 bases; nucleotides not matched to a gene: 3. Germline-derived CDR1 and CDR2 are MNHEY and SMNVEV (reference sequence). The CDR3 totals 15 residues. CDR3 sequence (DNA): TGTGCCAGCAGTTTATGGGGACAGAACTACAATGAGCAGTTCTTC. It is translated as CASSLWGQNYNEQFF.

The genes are TRBV2 and TRBJ1-1, with a tentative D call TRBD1 (6 bases). Germline values: CDR1 SNHLY, CDR2 FYNNEI. Deletions cut 4 bases from V and 0 bases from J, with 18 bases between. The CDR3 covers 17 residues. The DNA of the CDR3 is TGTGCCAGCAGTGCTCCTGTGGGGGGACACATGAACACTGAAGCTTTCTTT. Residues: CASSAPVGGHMNTEAFF.